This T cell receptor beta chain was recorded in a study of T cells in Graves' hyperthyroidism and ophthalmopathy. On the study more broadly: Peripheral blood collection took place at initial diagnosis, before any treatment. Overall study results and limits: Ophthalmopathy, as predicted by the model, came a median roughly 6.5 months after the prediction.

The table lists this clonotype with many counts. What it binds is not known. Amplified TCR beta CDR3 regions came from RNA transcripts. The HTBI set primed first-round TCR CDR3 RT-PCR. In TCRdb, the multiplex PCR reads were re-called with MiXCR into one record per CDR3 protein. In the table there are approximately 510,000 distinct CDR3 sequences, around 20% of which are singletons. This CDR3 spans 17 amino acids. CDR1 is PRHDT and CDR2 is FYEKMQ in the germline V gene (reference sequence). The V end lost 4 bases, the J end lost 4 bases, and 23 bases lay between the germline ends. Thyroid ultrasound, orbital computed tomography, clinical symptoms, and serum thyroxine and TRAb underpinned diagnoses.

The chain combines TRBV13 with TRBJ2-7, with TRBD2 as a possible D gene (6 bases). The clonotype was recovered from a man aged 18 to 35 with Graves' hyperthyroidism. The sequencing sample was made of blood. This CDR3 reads CASSSSSSGTEGYEQYF. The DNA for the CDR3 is TGTGCCAGCAGCTCGTCCAGCTCCGGGACTGAGGGGTACGAGCAGTACTTC.